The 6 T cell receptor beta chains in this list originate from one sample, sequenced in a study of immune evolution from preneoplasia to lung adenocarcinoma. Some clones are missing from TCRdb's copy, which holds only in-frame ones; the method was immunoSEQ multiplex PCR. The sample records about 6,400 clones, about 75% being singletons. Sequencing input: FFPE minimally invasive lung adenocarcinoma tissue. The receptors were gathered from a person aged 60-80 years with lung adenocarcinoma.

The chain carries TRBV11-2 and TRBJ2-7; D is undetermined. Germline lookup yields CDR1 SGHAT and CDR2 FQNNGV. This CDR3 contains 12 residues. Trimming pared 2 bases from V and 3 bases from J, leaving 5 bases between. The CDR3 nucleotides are TGTGCCAGCAGCTTAAACAACTACGAGCAGTACTTC. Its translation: CASSLNNYEQYF.

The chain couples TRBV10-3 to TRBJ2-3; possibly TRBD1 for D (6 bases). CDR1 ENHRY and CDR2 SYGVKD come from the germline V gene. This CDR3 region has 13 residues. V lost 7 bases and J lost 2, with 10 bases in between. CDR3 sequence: CAITDSHTDTQYF. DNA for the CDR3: TGTGCCATCACGGACAGTCACACAGATACGCAGTATTTT.

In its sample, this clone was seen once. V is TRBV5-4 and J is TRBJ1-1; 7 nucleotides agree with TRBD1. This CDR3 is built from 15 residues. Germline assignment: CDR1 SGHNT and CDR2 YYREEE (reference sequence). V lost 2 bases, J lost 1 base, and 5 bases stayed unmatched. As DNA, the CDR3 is TGTGCCAGCAGCTTACCGGGACAGAGGAACACTGAAGCTTTCTTT. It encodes CASSLPGQRNTEAFF. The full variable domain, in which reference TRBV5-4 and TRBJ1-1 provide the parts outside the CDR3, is ETGVTQSPTHLIKTRGQQVTLRCSSQSGHNTVSWYQQALGQGPQFIFQYYREEENGRGNFPPRFSGLQFPNYSSELNVNALELDDSALYLCASSLPGQRNTEAFFGQGTRLTVV.

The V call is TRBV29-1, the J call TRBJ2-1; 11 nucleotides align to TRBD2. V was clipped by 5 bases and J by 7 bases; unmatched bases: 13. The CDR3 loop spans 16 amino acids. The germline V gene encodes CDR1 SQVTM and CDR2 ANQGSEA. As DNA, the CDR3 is TGCAGCGTTAAACAACATTCTTCTAGCGGGAGGAATGAGCAGTTCTTC. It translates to CSVKQHSSSGRNEQFF.

The DNA of the CDR3 is TGCGCCAGCAGTGAGGACCGGGACAGAGGCAATCAGCCCCAGCATTTT. Residues: CASSEDRDRGNQPQHF. The chain couples TRBV10-2 to TRBJ1-5; 7 bases align to TRBD1. Germline-derived CDR1 and CDR2 are WSHSY and SAAADI. J gave up 2 bases and V 2 bases, and 6 bases lay outside the gene matches. This CDR3 comprises 16 residues.

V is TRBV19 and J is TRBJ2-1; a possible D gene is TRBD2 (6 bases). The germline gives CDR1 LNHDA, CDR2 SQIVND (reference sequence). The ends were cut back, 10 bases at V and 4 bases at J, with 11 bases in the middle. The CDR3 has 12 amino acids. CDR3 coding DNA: TGTGCCATACCGGGACTTTACAATGAGCAGTTCTTC. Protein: CAIPGLYNEQFF.